The entry below describes one T cell receptor beta chain. MiXCR was run by TCRdb on the 5' RACE reads, yielding one entry per CDR3 protein. Of under 250,000 distinct CDR3 sequences listed, more than 9.5% are singletons. This sample is drawn from a study of identical twins. Healthy Caucasians supplied all donations. The CDR3 loop spans 13 amino acids. V lost 5 bases and J 4 bases, leaving 9 bases between the germline ends. Germline-derived CDR1 and CDR2 are LGHNA and YNFKEQ. These data also formed part of another study, on yellow fever vaccine responses in identical twins. That publication notes: Twins showed a vaccine T cell response that reportedly seemed partly convergent, partly personalized.

Sample: memory (CD45RO+) T cells sorted from blood. The chain has TRBV4-2 and TRBJ1-5; no reliable D call. This clonotype was obtained from a woman aged 18 to 35 in good health. The CDR3 bases are TGTGCCAGCAGCAACGTCCTTAATCAGCCCCAGCATTTT. Its translation: CASSNVLNQPQHF.